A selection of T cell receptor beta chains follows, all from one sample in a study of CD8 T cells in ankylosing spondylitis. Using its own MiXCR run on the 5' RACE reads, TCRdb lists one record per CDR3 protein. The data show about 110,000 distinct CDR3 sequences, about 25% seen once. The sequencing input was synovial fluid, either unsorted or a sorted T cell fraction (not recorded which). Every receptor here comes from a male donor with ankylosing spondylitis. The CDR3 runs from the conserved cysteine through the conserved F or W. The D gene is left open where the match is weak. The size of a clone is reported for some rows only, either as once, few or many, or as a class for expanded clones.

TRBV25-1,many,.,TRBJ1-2,CASSENGQRYGYTF,TGTGCCAGCAGTGAAAATGGACAGCGCTATGGCTACACCTTC
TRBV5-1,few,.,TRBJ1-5,CASSSGTRNQPQHF,TGCGCCAGCAGCTCGGGCACCCGCAATCAGCCCCAGCATTTT
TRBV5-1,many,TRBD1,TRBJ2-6,CASSPGQTGANVLTF,TGCGCCAGCAGCCCGGGACAGACCGGGGCCAACGTCCTGACTTTC
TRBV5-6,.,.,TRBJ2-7,CASSLRGFEQYF,TGTGCCAGCAGCTTAAGAGGGTTCGAGCAGTACTTC
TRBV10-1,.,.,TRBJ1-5,CAPTGWTHVSNQPQHF,TGCGCCCCCACGGGGTGGACACACGTTAGCAATCAGCCCCAGCATTTT
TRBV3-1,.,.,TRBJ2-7,CASSQASGEIYEQYF,TGTGCCAGCAGCCAAGCTTCAGGTGAGATCTACGAGCAGTACTTC
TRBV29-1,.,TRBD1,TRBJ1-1,CKAGQADTEAFF,TGCAAAGCCGGACAGGCTGACACTGAAGCTTTCTTT
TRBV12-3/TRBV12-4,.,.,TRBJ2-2,CATAEISVRELFF,TGTGCCACTGCCGAGATTAGCGTTCGGGAGCTGTTTTTT
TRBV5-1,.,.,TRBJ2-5,CASSLGGFTQETQYF,TGCGCCAGCAGCTTGGGCGGGTTTACCCAAGAGACCCAGTACTTC
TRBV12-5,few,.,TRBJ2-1,CASEGYHNEQFF,TGTGCTAGTGAGGGGTACCACAATGAGCAGTTCTTC
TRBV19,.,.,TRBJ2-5,CASTPTGAGETQYF,TGTGCCAGTACTCCGACGGGGGCCGGGGAAACCCAGTACTTC
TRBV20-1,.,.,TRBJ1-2,CSAKRAANYGYTF,TGCAGTGCTAAGAGGGCGGCTAACTATGGCTACACCTTC
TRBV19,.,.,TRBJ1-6,CASSPEGGAGNSPLHF,TGTGCCAGTAGTCCTGAGGGGGGCGCTGGAAATTCACCCCTCCACTTT
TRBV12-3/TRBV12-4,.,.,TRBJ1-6,CASRTGANSPLHF,TGTGCCAGCAGAACGGGGGCAAATTCACCCCTCCACTTT
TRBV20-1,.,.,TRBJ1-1,CSAGSVYTEAFF,TGCAGTGCGGGTTCGGTTTACACTGAAGCTTTCTTT
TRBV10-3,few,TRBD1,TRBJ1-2,CALRRDRGLGNYGYTF,TGTGCCCTTCGCCGGGACAGGGGGCTTGGTAACTATGGCTACACCTTC
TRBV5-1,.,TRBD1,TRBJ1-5,CASSLDDRGGNQPQHF,TGCGCCAGCAGCTTGGATGACAGGGGCGGGAATCAGCCCCAGCATTTT
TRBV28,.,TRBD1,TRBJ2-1,CASSPLDRDGDEQFF,TGTGCCAGCAGTCCTCTCGACAGGGATGGAGATGAGCAGTTCTTC
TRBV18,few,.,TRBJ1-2,CASSPQGSSDPYGYTF,TGTGCCAGCTCGCCCCAGGGGTCTTCCGACCCCTATGGCTACACCTTC
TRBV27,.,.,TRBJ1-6,CASSFAEGGNSPLHF,TGTGCCAGCAGTTTCGCGGAGGGGGGAAATTCACCCCTCCACTTT
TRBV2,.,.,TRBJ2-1,CASSGLADLYNEQFF,TGTGCCAGCAGCGGGTTAGCGGACCTATACAATGAGCAGTTCTTC
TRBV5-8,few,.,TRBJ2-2,CASSPERWTNTGELFF,TGTGCCAGCAGCCCCGAGCGCTGGACGAACACCGGGGAGCTGTTTTTT
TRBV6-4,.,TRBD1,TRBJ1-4,CASSDPGTGAEKLFF,TGTGCCAGCAGTGACCCCGGGACAGGGGCTGAAAAACTGTTTTTT
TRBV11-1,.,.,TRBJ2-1,CASSLGDFNNEQFF,TGTGCCAGCAGCTTAGGGGACTTTAACAATGAGCAGTTCTTC
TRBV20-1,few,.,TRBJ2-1,CSAKPGTGARNEQFF,TGCAGTGCCAAACCAGGAACGGGGGCGAGGAATGAGCAGTTCTTC
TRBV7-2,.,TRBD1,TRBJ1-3,CASSSNRGSGNTIYF,TGTGCCAGCAGCTCGAACAGGGGGTCTGGAAACACCATATATTTT